The clone carrying this T cell receptor beta chain was counted once. As yet, its antigen is unknown. Measured with immunoSEQ multiplex PCR; TCRdb has only the in-frame clones, and not every one. The sample contains 70,000 to 80,000 clones, roughly 81% of which appear only once. Blood got drawn at baseline, again on cycle 4 day 1, and then on cycle 7 day 1. J lost 6 bases, V lost 5 bases, and 7 bases had no gene match. From germline, CDR1 is GTSNPN and CDR2 SVGIG (reference sequence). This CDR3 contains 12 residues. The data originate from a study of OX40 agonist ivuxolimab in advanced cancers. Whole-study context: As their treatment, patients were administered ivuxolimab, an agonistic anti-OX40 (CD134) antibody. Prior anti-PD-1, anti-PD-L1 or anti-CTLA-4 therapy was allowed; less than 45% had some.

Study conclusions and caveats: Clonal expansion was seen in CD4+ and CD8+ blood T cells by week 6 at 0.1 to 3.0 mg/kg.

The source is an adult with an advanced solid tumor such as melanoma, head and neck, liver or kidney cancer. The chain carries TRBV30 and TRBJ2-7, with 7 bases lining up with TRBD1. The sample was CD4+ or CD8+ T cells sorted from blood, taken in a trial of the OX40 agonist ivuxolimab. CDR3: CAWALGQREQYF. The CDR3 DNA is TGTGCCTGGGCCTTGGGACAGCGCGAGCAGTACTTC.